Listed below are T cell receptor beta chains from one sample, sequenced in a study of CD8+ T cells in alopecia areata. The data were produced by immunoSEQ multiplex PCR, yet TCRdb's version contains in-frame clones alone and is incomplete. The table lists roughly 140,000 clones, approximately 49% of them singletons. Material: CD4+ T cells sorted from blood, obtained at week 0. These receptors were obtained from a human donor with alopecia areata. Each CDR3 is given with its conserved first and last residue. D genes are given only for firm matches. Not every row has a clone size; where given, it reads once, few, many or a size class.

length: 18; V: TRBV7-9; size: -; D: TRBD1; J: TRBJ2-6; CDR3: CASSFSGTGGVGANVLTF; DNA: TGTGCCAGCAGCTTCTCCGGGACAGGGGGCGTTGGGGCCAACGTCCTGACTTTC
length: 13; V: TRBV7-3; size: -; D: -; J: TRBJ1-5; CDR3: CASSFERGQPQHF; DNA: TGTGCCAGCAGCTTCGAGAGGGGTCAGCCCCAGCATTTT
length: 12; V: TRBV29-1; size: -; D: -; J: TRBJ2-7; CDR3: CSGGRNSYEQYF; DNA: TGCAGTGGGGGACGCAACTCCTACGAGCAGTACTTC
length: 15; V: TRBV7-3; size: -; D: -; J: TRBJ2-2; CDR3: CASSLIGTKTGELFF; DNA: TGTGCCAGCAGCTTAATAGGGACAAAGACCGGGGAGCTGTTTTTT
length: 15; V: TRBV9; size: few; D: TRBD2; J: TRBJ2-3; CDR3: CASSVEGLAADTQYF; DNA: TGTGCCAGCAGCGTAGAAGGACTAGCGGCAGATACGCAGTATTTT
length: 14; V: TRBV28; size: -; D: -; J: TRBJ2-3; CDR3: CASSLIAGDHTQYF; DNA: TGTGCCAGCAGTTTAATCGCAGGGGACCATACGCAGTATTTT
length: 14; V: TRBV5-1; size: -; D: TRBD1; J: TRBJ2-1; CDR3: CASSLGDRYNEQFF; DNA: TGCGCCAGCAGCTTGGGGGACAGATACAATGAGCAGTTCTTC
length: 15; V: TRBV29-1; size: -; D: -; J: TRBJ2-5; CDR3: CSVEDRGRGRETQYF; DNA: TGCAGCGTTGAAGACCGAGGAAGGGGTAGAGAGACCCAGTACTTC
length: 15; V: TRBV6-1; size: few; D: TRBD1; J: TRBJ2-7; CDR3: CASAQVGTGAYEQYF; DNA: TGTGCCAGCGCACAGGTAGGGACAGGGGCGTACGAGCAGTACTTC
length: 15; V: TRBV27; size: few; D: -; J: TRBJ1-5; CDR3: CASSLSTEFNQPQHF; DNA: TGTGCCAGCAGTTTATCGACGGAATTCAATCAGCCCCAGCATTTT
length: 12; V: TRBV27; size: few; D: -; J: TRBJ2-1; CDR3: CASRWGYNEQFF; DNA: TGTGCCAGCAGGTGGGGATACAATGAGCAGTTCTTC
length: 14; V: TRBV7-2; size: few; D: -; J: TRBJ2-7; CDR3: CASSSPLLHYEQYF; DNA: TGTGCCAGCAGCTCTCCTCTACTTCACTACGAGCAGTACTTC
length: 14; V: TRBV5-1; size: -; D: TRBD1; J: TRBJ2-7; CDR3: CASRSGTGHYEQYF; DNA: TGCGCCAGCAGGTCCGGGACAGGGCACTACGAGCAGTACTTC
length: 15; V: TRBV5-4; size: -; D: TRBD1; J: TRBJ2-4; CDR3: CASSFPGQGGNIQYF; DNA: TGTGCCAGCAGCTTTCCGGGACAGGGGGGAAACATTCAGTACTTC
length: 15; V: TRBV30; size: few; D: TRBD1; J: TRBJ1-5; CDR3: CAWSAGQSFNQPQHF; DNA: TGTGCCTGGAGTGCGGGACAGAGTTTCAATCAGCCCCAGCATTTT
length: 14; V: TRBV30; size: -; D: TRBD1; J: TRBJ1-2; CDR3: CAWSKGGSNYGYTF; DNA: TGTGCCTGGAGTAAAGGGGGCTCGAACTATGGCTACACCTTC
length: 13; V: TRBV5-6; size: -; D: -; J: TRBJ2-1; CDR3: CASSLSSLVEQFF; DNA: TGTGCCAGCAGCTTGTCTAGCTTAGTCGAGCAGTTCTTC
length: 13; V: TRBV11-2; size: few; D: TRBD2; J: TRBJ2-7; CDR3: CASRIPGGNEQYF; DNA: TGTGCCAGCAGAATACCCGGGGGGAACGAGCAGTACTTC
length: 14; V: TRBV7-3; size: -; D: TRBD1; J: TRBJ2-5; CDR3: CARTPGGKQETQYF; DNA: TGTGCCAGAACCCCAGGGGGCAAGCAAGAGACCCAGTACTTC
length: 14; V: TRBV7-2; size: -; D: TRBD2; J: TRBJ2-2; CDR3: CASSLRTSGGELFF; DNA: TGTGCCAGCAGCCTCAGGACTAGCGGCGGGGAGCTGTTTTTT
length: 15; V: TRBV5-6; size: -; D: TRBD2; J: TRBJ2-7; CDR3: CASSLTGTSGYEQYF; DNA: TGTGCCAGCAGCCTTACCGGGACTAGCGGCTACGAGCAGTACTTC
length: 13; V: TRBV11-2; size: few; D: -; J: TRBJ1-5; CDR3: CASSGGTYQPQHF; DNA: TGTGCCAGCAGCGGCGGGACCTATCAGCCCCAGCATTTT
length: 11; V: TRBV10-3; size: few; D: -; J: TRBJ2-7; CDR3: CAISDGPEQYF; DNA: TGTGCCATCAGTGATGGACCTGAGCAGTACTTC
length: 17; V: TRBV14; size: -; D: TRBD1; J: TRBJ1-3; CDR3: CASSPKDRGSSGNTIYF; DNA: TGTGCCAGCAGCCCAAAGGACAGGGGCTCCTCTGGAAACACCATATATTTT